This TCR beta chain was sequenced during a study of cytomegalovirus exposure and HLA in healthy donors. A note on this clone: Its antigen is as yet unknown.

Overall study results and limits: Earlier analysis found most TCR beta V segments productive about 87% or about 30% of the time. Relative to equally common others, HLA-associated TCR beta chains showed greater clonal expansion in a later analysis. For most TCR sequences rarity was the rule, although some public TCRs occurred in many donors.

Primers: 60 Vbeta forward and 13 Jbeta reverse. The assay was immunoSEQ multiplex PCR, and TCRdb's table has in-frame clones only and misses some. The sample has more than 150,000 clones, about 80% seen once; the top ten hold 1.5%. The CDR3 covers 15 residues. J was trimmed by 6 bases and V by 1 base; bases with no gene match: 6. Germline CDR1 LNHDA, CDR2 SQIVND (reference sequence). This sequence originates from a man between 35 and 55 years old in good health and CMV-seronegative. The specimen was PBMCs. The chain recombines TRBV19 with TRBJ1-5; 7 bases fit TRBD1. The DNA for the CDR3 is TGTGCCAGTAGTATAGCCCCCGGGACAGCTCAGCCCCAGCATTTT. Its protein product is CASSIAPGTAQPQHF.